Following are 12 T cell receptor beta chains from one sample sequenced in a study of response to subunit inactivated influenza vaccine. In TCRdb, the RT-PCR reads were re-called with MiXCR into one record per CDR3 protein. Of 860,000 or so distinct CDR3 sequences in the sample, less than 25% are singletons; the top ten hold roughly 10%. The specimen comprised PBMCs from blood, sampled roughly 5 days after vaccination. These receptors were obtained from a man aged 45 to 65 who received an inactivated influenza vaccine.

The CDR3 sequence: CASKEGPSGNEKLFF. In nucleotides, the CDR3 is TGTGCCAGCAAGGAGGGGCCTAGCGGTAATGAAAAACTGTTTTTT. The chain couples TRBV6-1 to TRBJ1-4; D is possibly TRBD1 (5 bases). The V gene lost 7 bases and the J gene lost 4 bases, with 16 bases spanning the gap. This CDR3 is built from 15 residues. In germline, CDR1 is MNHNS, CDR2 SASEGT.

In this sample, this clonotype turned up many times. The chain has TRBV6-6 and TRBJ2-7, with D perhaps TRBD2 (6 bases). The CDR3 is 12 residues long. Between the trimmed V and J ends, which lost 0 bases and 7 bases, there was a span of 7 bases. Per germline, CDR1 MNHNY and CDR2 SVGAGI (reference sequence). CDR3 sequence (DNA): TGTGCCAGCAGTTACTCGGGGGGTGAGCAGTACTTC. Its protein product is CASSYSGGEQYF.

The rearrangement links TRBV6-4 to TRBJ2-4, with a weak D call TRBD1 (6 bases). The germline V and J ends were trimmed by 2 bases and 10 bases, with 15 bases remaining between them. In germline, CDR1 is MRHNA, CDR2 SNTAGT. The CDR3 contains 14 residues. The CDR3 nucleotides are TGTGCCAGCAGTGACCCGGGACACTGGTGTATTCAGTACTTC. Its translation is CASSDPGHWCIQYF.

There are a few counts of this clonotype. The J gene is TRBJ2-5, the V gene TRBV7-9; D not resolved. Germline CDR1 is SEHNR and CDR2 is FQNEAQ (reference sequence). The CDR3 runs 14 residues. Trimming removed 1 base from V and 2 bases from J, with 8 bases in between. CDR3 nucleotide sequence: TGTGCCAGCAGCTTAGATCTACAGCAAGAGACCCAGTACTTC. It encodes CASSLDLQQETQYF.

This chain joins TRBV18 and TRBJ2-3; TRBD1 might be the D (5 bases). Per the germline V gene, CDR1 is KGHSH and CDR2 is LQKENI. Trimming took off 4 bases at V and 0 bases at J, with 8 bases between the two ends. CDR3 size: 14 residues. CDR3 bases: TGTGCCAGCTCACAGGGGAAGAGCACAGATACGCAGTATTTT. It codes for CASSQGKSTDTQYF.

This clonotype was counted between two and nine times. The chain carries TRBV20-1 and TRBJ2-5; TRBD2 aligns across 10 bases. V shed 3 bases, J shed 4 bases, and the junction held 11 bases outside the gene matches. CDR1 and CDR2 from the germline V gene are DFQATT and SNEGSKA (reference sequence). The CDR3 is 16 amino acids. CDR3 coding DNA: TGCAGTGCTAGCTCCCCAGCGGGGGGGCGGTTAGAGACCCAGTACTTC. Its translation is CSASSPAGGRLETQYF.

This clonotype showed up just a few times. The J gene is TRBJ2-4, the V gene TRBV7-2; unclear D gene. V lost 6 bases and J 0 bases, leaving 15 bases between the germline ends. CDR3 length: 16 residues. CDR1 is SGHTA and CDR2 is FQGNSA in the germline V gene. The CDR3 nucleotides are TGTGCCAGCAGTAAAGCAGGATCCATAGCCAAAAACATTCAGTACTTC. It specifies CASSKAGSIAKNIQYF.

This clonotype was recorded a few times. This sequence joins TRBV2 and TRBJ1-2; D perhaps matches TRBD1 (6 bases). CDR3 size: 13 residues. V was shortened by 9 bases and J by 7 bases, with 18 bases between the two germline ends. Germline loops: CDR1 SNHLY, CDR2 FYNNEI. The CDR3, as DNA: TGTGCCAGGACACCCCACAGGGAAAGTGGCTACACCTTC. Amino acids: CARTPHRESGYTF.

V is TRBV4-3 and J is TRBJ2-7; 9 nucleotides agree with TRBD1. V shed 6 bases, J shed 5 bases, and the junction held 8 bases outside the gene matches. There are 14 residues in the CDR3. Germline V gene sequence: CDR1 LGHNA, CDR2 YSLEER. The CDR3 nucleotides are TGCGCCAGCAGTCACAGGGGGCCGGGGGACGAGCAGTACTTC. Protein sequence: CASSHRGPGDEQYF.

V and J are TRBV4-3 and TRBJ2-3; D remains ambiguous. The CDR3 has 15 amino acids. Germline CDR1 reads LGHNA; CDR2 reads YSLEER. The V end lost 4 bases, the J end lost 0 bases, and 11 bases lay between the germline ends. The CDR3 reads CASSRAGASTDTQYF. The CDR3 DNA is TGCGCCAGCAGCCGGGCCGGAGCAAGCACAGATACGCAGTATTTT.

This clonotype was observed at least ten times. V and J are TRBV12-3 or TRBV12-4 and TRBJ1-1, with a possible D match to TRBD1 (6 bases). The CDR3 has 14 amino acids. V shed 5 bases and J shed 2 bases, with 12 bases lying between them. Here the CDR3 DNA reads TGTGCCAGCAGTCCCAGAGGGGGTAACACTGAAGCTTTCTTT. Translating it yields CASSPRGGNTEAFF.

This clonotype was recorded many times. This rearrangement joins TRBV6-5 to TRBJ2-1; the match to TRBD1 covers 11 bases. Germline values: CDR1 MNHEY, CDR2 SVGAGI. The length of the CDR3 is 17 residues. The ends lost 0 bases at V and 9 bases at J; junction bases unmatched: 10. Here the CDR3 reads CASSYSGMGTGGGEQFF. The CDR3 DNA reads TGTGCCAGCAGTTACTCGGGGATGGGGACAGGGGGAGGTGAGCAGTTCTTC.